This T cell receptor (beta chain) was sequenced in a study of response to subunit inactivated influenza vaccine (dated 2018 in TCRdb). Concerning the study at large: Deep quantitative T cell receptor repertoire profiling was used in the study to track responses to a trivalent subunit inactivated influenza vaccine.

What the research found in general, with its limitations: It was suggested by the authors that each seasonal influenza vaccination may recruit only a limited number of new T cells.

In its sample, this clonotype was seen a few times. Its antigen remains unidentified. No quality values exist for individual bases; no much larger clone is one base distant. Libraries were constructed by RT-PCR. TCRdb names Illumina HiSeq 2500 as the instrument used. TCRdb took the public reads, trimmed them with fastp at Q25, ran MiXCR for clone calling and kept in-frame beta chains. Each CDR3 protein gets just one entry, which takes the most common genes and DNA from the rows behind it. The sample yields some 300,000 distinct CDR3 sequences; 22% were counted once. The ten most abundant clones make up 10% of the sample. Counted from cysteine to phenylalanine, this CDR3 has 15 amino acids. CDR3 DNA is the only sequence kept; it has 45 bases, read in frame from the first base. Via the germline V gene, CDR1 is SGHVS and CDR2 FQNEAQ. V was cut back by 3 bases and J by 2 bases, leaving a gap of 14 bases between them.

Here the sequenced sample was PBMCs from blood, taken less than 22 months after vaccination. The receptor was isolated from a man between 50 and 75 years old who received an inactivated influenza vaccine. Donor details come from another sample of the same person, matched by shared clones. In this chain, TRBV7-8 is recombined with TRBJ2-7; TRBD1 is possibly the D segment (5 matching bases). The CDR3 reads CASSFSGGHAYEQYF. The nucleotides read TGTGCCAGCAGCTTCTCCGGTGGACACGCCTACGAGCAGTACTTC. The variable domain in full, with residues beyond the CDR3 obtained from the reference TRBV7-8 and TRBJ2-7 genes, is GAGVSQSPRYKVAKRGQDVALRCDPISGHVSLFWYQQALGQGPEFLTYFQNEAQLDKSGLPSDRFFAERPEGSVSTLKIQRTQQEDSAVYLCASSFSGGHAYEQYFGPGTRLTVT.